Shown below are 25 T cell receptor beta chains from a single sample sequenced in a study of cytomegalovirus exposure and HLA in healthy donors (dated by TCRdb to about 2017). The library was built by means of the immunoSEQ multiplex PCR assay. A mixture of 60 forward primers for TCR Vbeta segments and 13 reverse primers for TCR Jbeta segments was used in the multiplex PCR. The clones in this table, taken by TCRdb from immuneACCESS, are in-frame only. Not every clone is retained; where verified, under half of the shortfall comes from an unresolved V gene, and the cause of the rest is unknown. This sample is represented by about 130,000 clones; about 74% of them were singletons. The biggest ten clones account for 5.5% to 7.5% of the sample. The sample consisted of PBMCs. These receptors all come from a woman between 45 and 60 years old in good health and CMV-seropositive.

V usage is TRBV4-1 and J usage is TRBJ1-6; perhaps TRBD1 as D (6 bases). Per germline, CDR1 MGHRA and CDR2 YSYEKL. The CDR3 covers 14 residues. The V end lost 0 bases, the J end lost 8 bases, and 8 bases lay between the germline ends. CDR3 coding DNA: TGCGCCAGCAGCCAAGACAGGGGATATTCACCCCTCCACTTT. Amino acid sequence: CASSQDRGYSPLHF.

This chain links TRBV11-3 with TRBJ2-1; D remains ambiguous. V gave up 1 base and J gave up 4 bases, with 5 bases separating them. CDR1 is SGHNT, CDR2 YENEEA, per germline. CDR3 length: 13 residues. The DNA for the CDR3 is TGTGCCAGCAGCTTAGCGCGGTACAATGAGCAGTTCTTC. Encoded protein: CASSLARYNEQFF.

This clone was seen only a few times. V usage is TRBV2 and J usage is TRBJ2-1; D might be TRBD1 (5 bases). The V gene lost 6 bases and the J gene lost 3 bases, with 15 bases spanning the gap. CDR3 size: 15 residues. Germline CDR1 is SNHLY and CDR2 is FYNNEI. The CDR3 sequence is CASRKGNLDYNEQFF. The CDR3 DNA reads as TGTGCCAGCAGAAAGGGGAACCTCGACTACAATGAGCAGTTCTTC. The complete variable domain, with remaining parts taken from reference TRBV2 and TRBJ2-1, reads EPEVTQTPSHQVTQMGQEVILRCVPISNHLYFYWYRQILGQKVEFLVSFYNNEISEKSEIFDDQFSVERPDGSNFTLKIRSTKLEDSAMYFCASRKGNLDYNEQFFGPGTRLTVL.

J is TRBJ1-1 and V is TRBV2; 7 bases align to TRBD1. The germline gives CDR1 SNHLY, CDR2 FYNNEI. Trimming at V came to 7 bases and at J to 1 base, leaving 6 bases not matched to a gene. The CDR3 sequence is 14 residues long. The CDR3 here is CASKGTDSNTEAFF. CDR3 DNA: TGTGCCAGCAAGGGGACAGACTCGAACACTGAAGCTTTCTTT.

The sample holds a few counts of this clone. V and J are TRBV6-6 and TRBJ1-5; TRBD1 might be the D (5 bases). The CDR3 has 13 amino acids. The ends were cut back, 8 bases at V and 4 bases at J, with 12 bases in the middle. Germline V gene data show CDR1 as MNHNY and CDR2 as SVGAGI (reference sequence). In nucleotides, the CDR3 is TGTGCCAGCCTCGGTCAGGGAAATCAGCCCCAGCATTTT. This codes for CASLGQGNQPQHF.

This clone occurred once. This chain connects TRBV6-1 to TRBJ1-5; TRBD1 might be the D (5 bases). The CDR3 has 14 residues. Germline CDR1 and CDR2: MNHNS and SASEGT. Trimming shortened V by 4 bases and J by 5 bases, and 12 bases separated the two germline ends. The CDR3 DNA reads TGTGCCAGCAGTGCCAGGGAATCTCATCAGCCCCAGCATTTT. It is translated as CASSARESHQPQHF.

This clone appeared a few times. V and J are TRBV5-5 and TRBJ2-6, with TRBD2 matching 12 bases. V trimming: 4 bases; J trimming: 4 bases; junction bases outside the gene matches: 9. This CDR3 has 18 amino acids. Germline CDR1 is SGHKS and CDR2 is YYEKEE (reference sequence). Here the CDR3 DNA reads TGTGCCAGCAGCATCCCTAGCGGGGGGGCCTTCGGGGCCAACGTCCTGACTTTC. Amino acid sequence: CASSIPSGGAFGANVLTF.

The gene calls are TRBV7-8 and TRBJ1-1; TRBD1 aligns across 8 bases. The J segment lost 2 bases and the V segment lost 7 bases, leaving 18 bases of the junction unmatched. Germline assignment: CDR1 SGHVS and CDR2 FQNEAQ. This CDR3 is built from 18 residues. CDR3 sequence: CASIRTGDPGQANTEAFF. The CDR3 DNA sequence: TGTGCCAGCATAAGGACCGGCGACCCGGGACAGGCAAACACTGAAGCTTTCTTT.

As concerns this clone: Germline is not matched at one junction end, which may reflect a read error. This sequence joins TRBV7-9 and TRBJ2-5; 7 nucleotides agree with TRBD2. Germline CDR1 SEHNR, CDR2 FQNEAQ (reference sequence). The CDR3 contains 12 residues. The CDR3 nucleotides read TGTTCCAGCAGGAGGGAGGGGGAGACCCAGTACTTC. It is translated as CSSRREGETQYF. Variable domain in full (rest from reference TRBV7-9 and TRBJ2-5): DTGVSQNPRHKITKRGQNVTFRCDPISEHNRLYWYRQTLGQGPEFLTYFQNEAQLEKSRLLSDRFSAERPKGSFSTLEIQRTEQGDSAMYLCSSRREGETQYFGPGTRLLVL.

The table lists this clone with a few counts. This rearrangement joins TRBV11-2 to TRBJ1-1; perhaps TRBD1 as D (6 bases). The CDR3 covers 14 residues. Germline CDR1 and CDR2: SGHAT and FQNNGV. Between the trimmed V and J ends, which lost 5 bases and 3 bases, there was a span of 13 bases. CDR3 DNA sequence: TGTGCCAGCAGCCCGGACAGAACGTACACTGAAGCTTTCTTT. Residues: CASSPDRTYTEAFF. Supplemented by reference TRBV11-2 and TRBJ1-1, the full variable domain reads EAGVAQSPRYKIIEKRQSVAFWCNPISGHATLYWYQQILGQGPKLLIQFQNNGVVDDSQLPKDRFSAERLKGVDSTLKIQPAKLEDSAVYLCASSPDRTYTEAFFGQGTRLTVV.

This chain links TRBV5-1 with TRBJ2-7, with a tentative D call TRBD1 (5 bases). Trimming left V 4 bases short and J 9 bases short, with 20 bases between. Germline CDR1 SGHRS, CDR2 YFSETQ. The CDR3 covers 14 residues. CDR3 nucleotide sequence: TGCGCCAGCAGCCGTGGGGCAGTTGAGGAGTGGCAGTACTTC. It codes for CASSRGAVEEWQYF.

This clone is a singleton in its sample. V gene TRBV6-1 combines with J gene TRBJ1-2; perhaps TRBD1 as D (5 bases). From germline, CDR1 is MNHNS and CDR2 SASEGT. The CDR3 is 14 amino acids. V was trimmed by 4 bases and J by 4 bases, leaving 13 bases between them. The CDR3 nucleotides read TGTGCCAGCAGTGCCGGGGGGGGTAGCTATGGCTACACCTTC. This gives the protein CASSAGGGSYGYTF.

The chain links TRBV7-6 to TRBJ1-1, with D possibly being TRBD1 (5 bases). From germline, CDR1 is SGHVS and CDR2 FNYEAQ. With 1 base removed from V and 1 base from J, the gap between germline ends came to 10 bases. There are 15 residues in the CDR3. The CDR3 nucleotides are TGTGCCAGCAGCTTAGGGCGTACAGGGAACACTGAAGCTTTCTTT. Translated: CASSLGRTGNTEAFF.

The chain carries TRBV7-9 and TRBJ2-3, with D perhaps matching TRBD2 (6 bases). Germline CDR1 is SEHNR and CDR2 is FQNEAQ (reference sequence). The ends were cut back, 5 bases at V and 2 bases at J, with 11 bases in the middle. The CDR3 has 14 amino acids. This chain's CDR3 is CASSPWDSTDTQYF. CDR3 DNA: TGTGCCAGCAGCCCATGGGACTCCACAGATACGCAGTATTTT.

The rearrangement links TRBV4-1 to TRBJ1-2; the match to TRBD1 covers 11 bases. The CDR3 consists of 14 residues. The germline gives CDR1 MGHRA, CDR2 YSYEKL. Trimming at V came to 4 bases and at J to 8 bases, leaving 6 bases not matched to a gene. The CDR3, as DNA: TGCGCCAGCAGCCTCGGACAGGGGGCGGGGGGCTACACCTTC. It specifies CASSLGQGAGGYTF.

This chain joins TRBV18 and TRBJ2-7, with 7 positions matching TRBD1. The CDR3 has 15 amino acids. Germline V lookup: CDR1 KGHSH, CDR2 LQKENI. The J segment lost 5 bases and the V segment lost 2 bases, leaving 9 bases of the junction unmatched. CDR3 bases: TGTGCCAGCTCACCAAGTTCACAGGGGAACAACGAGCAGTACTTC. Translation: CASSPSSQGNNEQYF. Drawing the rest from reference TRBV18 and TRBJ2-7, the complete variable domain is NAGVMQNPRHLVRRRGQEARLRCSPMKGHSHVYWYRQLPEEGLKFMVYLQKENIIDESGMPKERFSAEFPKEGPSILRIQQVVRGDSAAYFCASSPSSQGNNEQYFGPGTRLTVT.

The chain combines TRBV5-1 with TRBJ1-3; 9 bases align to TRBD1. J lost 3 bases, V lost 4 bases, and 5 bases had no gene match. CDR3 length equals 15 residues. Germline-derived CDR1 and CDR2 are SGHRS and YFSETQ. The CDR3 sequence: CASSTRQGDGNTIYF. In DNA form, the CDR3 reads TGCGCCAGCAGCACTCGACAGGGGGATGGAAACACCATATATTTT.

This sequence joins TRBV27 and TRBJ1-2, with 7 bases matching TRBD1. The CDR3 consists of 14 residues. Trimming cost V 5 bases and J 4 bases; bases outside gene matches: 7. From germline, CDR1 is MNHEY and CDR2 SMNVEV (reference sequence). DNA of the CDR3: TGTGCCAGCAGTCCGGGGACAGTGCCCTATGGCTACACCTTC. Protein: CASSPGTVPYGYTF.

V usage is TRBV4-3 and J usage is TRBJ1-1; the D gene is possibly TRBD1 (6 bases). With 3 bases removed from V and 1 base from J, the gap between germline ends came to 9 bases. From germline, CDR1 is LGHNA and CDR2 YSLEER. The CDR3 contains 14 residues. CDR3 residues: CASSHLQGNTEAFF. In nucleotides, the CDR3 is TGCGCCAGCAGCCACCTACAGGGGAACACTGAAGCTTTCTTT.

The chain is built from TRBV4-1 and TRBJ1-2, with 7 bases lining up with TRBD1. V lost 0 bases and J lost 3; bases outside the gene matches: 13. This CDR3 has 18 residues. Germline assignment: CDR1 MGHRA and CDR2 YSYEKL. This chain's CDR3 is CASSQERGQVPVDYGYTF. In nucleotides, the CDR3 is TGCGCCAGCAGCCAAGAAAGGGGGCAGGTTCCGGTAGACTATGGCTACACCTTC.

The chain joins TRBV5-4 to TRBJ2-4, with 7 bases aligning to TRBD2. This CDR3 has 14 amino acids. Trimming cost V 1 base and J 8 bases; bases outside gene matches: 6. Germline V gene lookup returns CDR1 SGHNT and CDR2 YYREEE (reference sequence). The CDR3 sequence is CASSLTGGADIQYF. DNA of the CDR3: TGTGCCAGCAGCTTGACGGGGGGAGCGGACATTCAGTACTTC.

The gene calls are TRBV27 and TRBJ2-7; 9 positions agree with TRBD2. The CDR3 sequence is 14 residues long. Looked up from germline, CDR1 is MNHEY and CDR2 is SMNVEV (reference sequence). The trim removed 3 bases at V and 4 bases at J, leaving 4 bases unmatched. The chain's CDR3 is CASSLASGEYEQYF. For the CDR3, the DNA is TGTGCCAGCAGTTTGGCTAGCGGGGAATACGAGCAGTACTTC.

Only one count was recorded for this clone. The V call is TRBV5-6, the J call TRBJ1-2; D uncertain. V lost 2 bases and J 2 bases, leaving 10 bases between the germline ends. Per the germline V gene, CDR1 is SGHDT and CDR2 is YYEEEE. There are 14 residues in the CDR3. CDR3 DNA: TGTGCCAGCAGCTTCCAAGCCTTAAACTATGGCTACACCTTC. Protein sequence: CASSFQALNYGYTF.

V usage is TRBV25-1 and J usage is TRBJ2-3, with TRBD2 matching over 14 bases. The V gene end was trimmed by 6 bases and the J gene end by 4 bases; junction bases not matched to a gene: 6. The CDR3 runs to 16 residues. Germline V lookup: CDR1 MGHDK, CDR2 SYGVNS. The CDR3 sequence: CASRRTSGGSADTQYF. CDR3 nucleotides: TGTGCCAGCAGACGGACTAGCGGGGGGTCGGCAGATACGCAGTATTTT.

This rearrangement joins TRBV11-2 to TRBJ2-1; D possibly corresponds to TRBD2 (5 bases). Germline CDR1 SGHAT, CDR2 FQNNGV. The CDR3 contains 14 residues. Trimming stripped 5 bases from V and 7 bases from J, with 15 bases between. The CDR3 sequence: CASSQEVEENEQFF. The CDR3 DNA reads TGTGCCAGCAGCCAGGAGGTGGAGGAAAATGAGCAGTTCTTC.